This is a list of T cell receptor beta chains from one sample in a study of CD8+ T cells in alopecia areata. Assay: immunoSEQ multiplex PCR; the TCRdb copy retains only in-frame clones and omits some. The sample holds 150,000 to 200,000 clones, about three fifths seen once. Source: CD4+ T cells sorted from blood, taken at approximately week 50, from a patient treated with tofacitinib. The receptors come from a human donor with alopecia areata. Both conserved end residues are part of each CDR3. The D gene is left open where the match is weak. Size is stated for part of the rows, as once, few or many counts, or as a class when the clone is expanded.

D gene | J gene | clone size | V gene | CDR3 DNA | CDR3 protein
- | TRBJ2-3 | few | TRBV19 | TGTGCCAGTAGTATCGGGCTGCAAGTAGGAGATACGCAGTATTTT | CASSIGLQVGDTQYF
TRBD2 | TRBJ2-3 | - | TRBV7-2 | TGTGCCAGCAGCACGCGGGGGGCCAGCACAGATACGCAGTATTTT | CASSTRGASTDTQYF
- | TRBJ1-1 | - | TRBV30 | TGTGCCTGGAGTGAGATTACGCCGGGACGCCTGAACACTGAAGCTTTCTTT | CAWSEITPGRLNTEAFF
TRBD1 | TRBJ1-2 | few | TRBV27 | TGTGCCAGCAGTCCCTCGGGACAGACTAACTATGGCTACACCTTC | CASSPSGQTNYGYTF
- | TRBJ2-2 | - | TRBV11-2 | TGTGCCAGCAGCCCCCCGGGACACAACACCGGGGAGCTGTTTTTT | CASSPPGHNTGELFF
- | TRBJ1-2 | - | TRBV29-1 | TGCAGCGTTGAAAACGGTGGCTACACCTTC | CSVENGGYTF
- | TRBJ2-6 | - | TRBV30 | TGTGCCTGGAGTGTATCCTCTGGGGCCAACGTCCTGACTTTC | CAWSVSSGANVLTF
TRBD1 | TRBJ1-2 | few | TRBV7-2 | TGTGCCAGCAGCCCGGGAGGGGGCTTAGGCTACACCTTC | CASSPGGGLGYTF
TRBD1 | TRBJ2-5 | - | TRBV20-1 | TGCAGTGCTGGGGACAGGGAGACCCAGTACTTC | CSAGDRETQYF
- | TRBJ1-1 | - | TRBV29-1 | TGCAGCGTTATGCAGGGTTTTTGGAACACTGAAGCTTTCTTT | CSVMQGFWNTEAFF
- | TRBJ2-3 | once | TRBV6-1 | TGTGCCGGAAACAGAGCTAGCACAGATACGCAGTATTTT | CAGNRASTDTQYF